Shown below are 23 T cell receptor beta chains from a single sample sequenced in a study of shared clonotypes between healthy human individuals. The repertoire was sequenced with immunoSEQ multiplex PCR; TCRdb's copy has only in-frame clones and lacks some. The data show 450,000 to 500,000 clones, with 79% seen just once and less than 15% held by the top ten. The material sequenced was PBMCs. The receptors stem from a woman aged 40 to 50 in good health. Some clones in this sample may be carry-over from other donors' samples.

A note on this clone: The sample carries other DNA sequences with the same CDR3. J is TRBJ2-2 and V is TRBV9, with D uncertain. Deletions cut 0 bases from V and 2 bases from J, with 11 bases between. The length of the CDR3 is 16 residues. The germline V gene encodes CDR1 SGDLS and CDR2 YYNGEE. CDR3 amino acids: CASSVGSGRNTGELFF. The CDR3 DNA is TGTGCCAGCAGCGTAGGGTCCGGTAGAAACACCGGGGAGCTGTTTTTT.

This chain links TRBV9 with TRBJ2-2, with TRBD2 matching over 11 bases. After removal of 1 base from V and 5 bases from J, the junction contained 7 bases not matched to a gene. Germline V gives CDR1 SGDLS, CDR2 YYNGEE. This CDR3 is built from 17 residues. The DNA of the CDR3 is TGTGCCAGCAGCGTAACACTAGCGGGAGCAGGTACCGGGGAGCTGTTTTTT. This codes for CASSVTLAGAGTGELFF.

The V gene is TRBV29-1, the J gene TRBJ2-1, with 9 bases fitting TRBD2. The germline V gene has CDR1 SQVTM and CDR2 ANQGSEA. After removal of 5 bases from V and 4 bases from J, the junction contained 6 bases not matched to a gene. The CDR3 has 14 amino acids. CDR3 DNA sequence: TGCAGCGTTCGTGGGACTAGCCGTTACAATGAGCAGTTCTTC. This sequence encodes CSVRGTSRYNEQFF.

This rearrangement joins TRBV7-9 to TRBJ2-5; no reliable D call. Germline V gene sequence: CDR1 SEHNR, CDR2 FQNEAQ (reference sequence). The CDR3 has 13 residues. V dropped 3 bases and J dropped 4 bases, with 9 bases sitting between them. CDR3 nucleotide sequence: TGTGCCAGCAGCTTTGGGGTATCAGAGACCCAGTACTTC. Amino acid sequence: CASSFGVSETQYF.

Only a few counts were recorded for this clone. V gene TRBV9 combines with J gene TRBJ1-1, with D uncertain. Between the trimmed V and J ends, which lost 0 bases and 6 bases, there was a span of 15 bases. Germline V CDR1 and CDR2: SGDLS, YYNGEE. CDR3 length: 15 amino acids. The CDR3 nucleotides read TGTGCCAGCAGCGTAGGGCTTTCGGGGTCCCCTGAAGCTTTCTTT. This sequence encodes CASSVGLSGSPEAFF. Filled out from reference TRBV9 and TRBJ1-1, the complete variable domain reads DSGVTQTPKHLITATGQRVTLRCSPRSGDLSVYWYQQSLDQGLQFLIQYYNGEERAKGNILERFSAQQFPDLHSELNLSSLELGDSALYFCASSVGLSGSPEAFFGQGTRLTVV.

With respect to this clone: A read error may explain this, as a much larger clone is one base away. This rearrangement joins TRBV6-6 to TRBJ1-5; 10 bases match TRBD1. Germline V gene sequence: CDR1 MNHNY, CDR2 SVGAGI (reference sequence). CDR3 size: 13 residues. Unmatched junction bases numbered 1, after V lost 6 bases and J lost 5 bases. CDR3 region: CASRGTGDQPQHF. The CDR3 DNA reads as TGTGCCAGCAGAGGGACAGGGGATCAGCCCCAGCATTTT.

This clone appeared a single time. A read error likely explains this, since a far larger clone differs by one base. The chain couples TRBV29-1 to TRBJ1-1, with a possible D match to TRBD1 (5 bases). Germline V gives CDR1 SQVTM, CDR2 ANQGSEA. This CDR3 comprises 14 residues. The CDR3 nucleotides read TGCAGCGTCCTCGGGTGGGGGTCGGACACTGAAACTTTCTTT. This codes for CSVLGWGSDTETFF.

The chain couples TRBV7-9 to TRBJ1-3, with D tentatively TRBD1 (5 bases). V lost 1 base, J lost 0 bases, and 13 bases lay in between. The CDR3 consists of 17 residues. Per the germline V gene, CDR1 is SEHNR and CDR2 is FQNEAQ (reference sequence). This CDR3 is CASSLDSRALSGNTIYF. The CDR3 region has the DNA TGTGCCAGCAGCTTAGATTCCAGGGCTCTCTCTGGAAACACCATATATTTT.

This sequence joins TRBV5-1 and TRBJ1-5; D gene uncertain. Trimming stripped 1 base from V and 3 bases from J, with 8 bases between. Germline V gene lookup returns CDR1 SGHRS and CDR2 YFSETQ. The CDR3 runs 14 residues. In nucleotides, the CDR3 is TGCGCCAGCAGCTTGAACGGCGACAATCAGCCCCAGCATTTT. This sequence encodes CASSLNGDNQPQHF.

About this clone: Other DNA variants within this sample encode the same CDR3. CDR3 nucleotides: TGTGCCAGCAGCTTAGCGGGGAGCCCGAACACTGAAGCTTTCTTT. Translating it yields CASSLAGSPNTEAFF. This chain uses TRBV7-9 with TRBJ1-1, with D hard to call. The CDR3 sequence is 15 residues long. Trimming shortened V by 0 bases and J by 1 base, and 9 bases separated the two germline ends. Looked up from germline, CDR1 is SEHNR and CDR2 is FQNEAQ (reference sequence).

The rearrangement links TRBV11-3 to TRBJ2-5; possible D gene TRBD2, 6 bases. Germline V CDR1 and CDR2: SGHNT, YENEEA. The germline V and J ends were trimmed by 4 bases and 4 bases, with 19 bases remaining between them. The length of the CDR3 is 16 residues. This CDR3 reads CASSSVSGGLGETQYF. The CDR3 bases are TGTGCCAGCAGCTCGGTATCCGGAGGGTTGGGAGAGACCCAGTACTTC.

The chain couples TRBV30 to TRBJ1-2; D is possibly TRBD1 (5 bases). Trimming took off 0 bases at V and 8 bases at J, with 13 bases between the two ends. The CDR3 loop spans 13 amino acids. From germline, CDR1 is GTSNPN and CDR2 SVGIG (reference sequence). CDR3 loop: CAWSVGPPEGYTF. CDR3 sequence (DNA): TGTGCCTGGAGTGTGGGGCCACCTGAGGGCTACACCTTC.

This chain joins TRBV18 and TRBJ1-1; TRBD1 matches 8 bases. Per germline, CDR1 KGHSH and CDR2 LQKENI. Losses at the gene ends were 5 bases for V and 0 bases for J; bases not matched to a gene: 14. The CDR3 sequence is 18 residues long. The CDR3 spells CASSLLPGQEILNTEAFF. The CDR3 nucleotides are TGTGCCAGCTCATTACTCCCGGGACAGGAAATACTGAACACTGAAGCTTTCTTT.

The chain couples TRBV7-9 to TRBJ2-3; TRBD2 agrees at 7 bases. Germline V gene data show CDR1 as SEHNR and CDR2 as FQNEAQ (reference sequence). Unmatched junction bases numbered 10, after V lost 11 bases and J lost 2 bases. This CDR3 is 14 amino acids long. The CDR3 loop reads CAGGGGSTTDTQYF. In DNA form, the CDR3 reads TGTGCCGGAGGTGGCGGGAGCACCACAGATACGCAGTATTTT.

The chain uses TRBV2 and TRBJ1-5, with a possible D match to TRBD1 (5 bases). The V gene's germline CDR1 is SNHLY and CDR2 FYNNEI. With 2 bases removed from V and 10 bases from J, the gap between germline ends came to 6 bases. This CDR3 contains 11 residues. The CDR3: CASSERGPQHF. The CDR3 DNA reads TGTGCCAGCAGTGAAAGGGGTCCCCAGCATTTT.

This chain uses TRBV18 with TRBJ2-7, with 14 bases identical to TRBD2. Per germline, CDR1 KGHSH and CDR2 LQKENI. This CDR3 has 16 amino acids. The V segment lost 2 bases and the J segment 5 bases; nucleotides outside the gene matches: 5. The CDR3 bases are TGTGCCAGCTCACCAGGACTAGCGGGAGGTTCCGACGAGCAGTACTTC. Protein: CASSPGLAGGSDEQYF.

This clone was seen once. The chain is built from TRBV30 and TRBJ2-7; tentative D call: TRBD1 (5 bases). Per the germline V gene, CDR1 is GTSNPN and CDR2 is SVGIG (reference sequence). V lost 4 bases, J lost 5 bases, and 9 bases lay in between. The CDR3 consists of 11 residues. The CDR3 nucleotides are TGTGCCTGGATGGCAGGGCACGAGCAGTACTTC. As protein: CAWMAGHEQYF.

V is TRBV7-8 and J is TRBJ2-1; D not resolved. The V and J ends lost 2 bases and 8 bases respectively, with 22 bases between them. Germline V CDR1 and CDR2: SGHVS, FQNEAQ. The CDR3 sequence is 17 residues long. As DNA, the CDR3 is TGTGCCAGCAGCTTATCGGCTCAGATAACCCCTTGGGATGAGCAGTTCTTC. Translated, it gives CASSLSAQITPWDEQFF.

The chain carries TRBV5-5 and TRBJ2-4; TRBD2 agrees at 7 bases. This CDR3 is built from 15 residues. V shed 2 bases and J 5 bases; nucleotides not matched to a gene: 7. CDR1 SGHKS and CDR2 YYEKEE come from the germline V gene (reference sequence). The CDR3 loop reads CASSLGEGWENIQYF. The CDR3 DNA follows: TGTGCCAGCAGCTTAGGGGAGGGTTGGGAAAACATTCAGTACTTC.

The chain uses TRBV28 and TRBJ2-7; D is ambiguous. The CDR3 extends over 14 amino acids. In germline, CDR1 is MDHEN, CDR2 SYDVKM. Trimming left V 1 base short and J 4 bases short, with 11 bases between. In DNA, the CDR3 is TGTGCCAGCAGTTTATCCCGGGCACTATACGAGCAGTACTTC. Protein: CASSLSRALYEQYF.

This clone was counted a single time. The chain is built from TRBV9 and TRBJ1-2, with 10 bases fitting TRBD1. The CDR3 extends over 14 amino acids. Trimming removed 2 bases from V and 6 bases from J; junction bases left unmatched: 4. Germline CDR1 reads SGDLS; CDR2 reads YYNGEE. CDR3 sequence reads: CASSVVGQGDGYTF. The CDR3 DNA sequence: TGTGCCAGCAGCGTCGTCGGACAGGGGGATGGCTACACCTTC.

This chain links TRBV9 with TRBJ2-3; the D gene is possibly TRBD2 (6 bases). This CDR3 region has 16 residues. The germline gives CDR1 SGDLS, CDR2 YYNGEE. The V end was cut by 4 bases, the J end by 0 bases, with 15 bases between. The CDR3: CASSWRDARSTDTQYF. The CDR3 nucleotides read TGTGCCAGCAGCTGGAGGGACGCCCGGAGCACAGATACGCAGTATTTT.

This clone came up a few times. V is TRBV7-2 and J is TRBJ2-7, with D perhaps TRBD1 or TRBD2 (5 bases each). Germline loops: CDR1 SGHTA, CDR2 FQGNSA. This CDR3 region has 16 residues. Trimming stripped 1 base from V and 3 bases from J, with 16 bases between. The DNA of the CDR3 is TGTGCCAGCAGCTTAGTTGGGACCGGTATCCACTACGAGCAGTACTTC. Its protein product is CASSLVGTGIHYEQYF.